This entry is about one T cell receptor beta chain. Repertoires were generated with immunoSEQ multiplex PCR, while TCRdb's copy carries only in-frame clones and drops some. This table has about 150,000 clones, over 70% appearing once. V gave up 0 bases and J gave up 3 bases; unmatched junction bases: 2. The germline V gene encodes CDR1 SGHNT and CDR2 YYREEE (reference sequence). This CDR3 has 15 amino acids. These data are taken from a study of blood T cell repertoires in COVID-19. The chain has TRBV5-4 and TRBJ2-7; TRBD2 matches 11 bases. Sequencing was done on a sample of peripheral blood. This TCR came from a man aged 60-69 years with active or convalescent COVID-19. In DNA form, the CDR3 reads TGTGCCAGCAGCTTGGGGCTAGCGGGAGGCTACGAGCAGTACTTC. It translates to CASSLGLAGGYEQYF.